This is a list of T cell receptor beta chains from one sample in a study of T cell responses to AZD1222 COVID-19 vaccine. Sequencing was performed with immunoSEQ multiplex PCR; in TCRdb, only in-frame clones are kept and a portion is missing. This table has about 120,000 clones, about 92% appearing once. Material: peripheral blood, obtained on day 0 of AZD1222 vaccination. These receptors all come from an adult in good health. Both conserved end residues are part of each CDR3. Each record gives: J gene, CDR3 length, V gene, CDR3 protein.

TRBJ2-7 15 TRBV29-1 CSVRPGTGAPYEQYF
TRBJ2-5 12 TRBV3-1/TRBV3-2 CASSQDRETQYF
TRBJ2-2 14 TRBV18 CASSGFRADGELFF
TRBJ1-1 14 TRBV29-1 CSVREGPMNTEAFF
TRBJ1-1 15 TRBV9 CASSATGQPNTEAFF
TRBJ2-1 15 TRBV3-1/TRBV3-2 CASSQEPQSYNEQFF
TRBJ1-1 15 TRBV29-1 CSVDIPLNLNTEAFF
TRBJ2-1 15 TRBV7-7 CASSLGVSSYNEQFF
TRBJ1-1 17 TRBV15 CATSRVLNRGAETEAFF
TRBJ1-2 15 TRBV6-5 CASSYGPGGYYGYTF
TRBJ1-1 13 TRBV5-5 CASIFRAGSEAFF
TRBJ2-2 14 TRBV6-5 CASSPTGLTGELFF
TRBJ2-7 17 TRBV10-3 CAISEFRDRNSPSEQYF
TRBJ2-3 11 TRBV27 CASLSTDTQYF
TRBJ1-2 13 TRBV7-2 CASSQRTSEGYTF
TRBJ1-5 13 TRBV28 CASSPPGDQPQHF
TRBJ2-2 14 TRBV7-3 CASSLGTTKRELFF
TRBJ2-2 15 TRBV10-1 CASSGGTGLFGELFF
TRBJ1-2 17 TRBV21-1 CASSPRYGENINYGYTF
TRBJ1-3 16 TRBV7-9 CASSLGIFVSGNTIYF
TRBJ2-3 15 TRBV6-2/TRBV6-3 CASRPSGRALDTQYF
TRBJ2-5 14 TRBV20-1 CSASRDRRKETQYF
TRBJ2-7 14 TRBV9 CASSVASVAYEQYF
TRBJ1-1 15 TRBV5-1 CASSLASPGTDGAFF
TRBJ2-1 13 TRBV24-1 CATSEGGSNEQFF
TRBJ2-5 18 TRBV7-9 CASSLGRLAGGPEETQYF
TRBJ2-5 14 TRBV7-9 CASSRTLDQETQYF
TRBJ2-1 15 TRBV10-2 CASGGRASGYNEQFF
TRBJ1-2 14 TRBV5-1 CASSLDTGTYGYTF
TRBJ2-5 15 TRBV10-3 CAISESSGTEETQYF
TRBJ2-7 14 TRBV15 CATSRDSGQDEQYF
TRBJ2-1 14 TRBV28 CASSFTGTYNEQFF
TRBJ1-2 16 TRBV6-6 CASSYSRGEGNYGYTF
TRBJ2-6 14 TRBV9 CASSAPGGANVLTF
TRBJ2-5 14 TRBV19 CASSISRGAETQYF
TRBJ1-4 17 TRBV5-1 CASRPSGFQATNEKLFF
TRBJ2-1 15 TRBV6-4 CASSDSTSAYNEQFF
TRBJ2-1 14 TRBV2 CASVIWATYNEQFF
TRBJ2-2 12 TRBV30 CAWRRELGELFF
TRBJ2-7 14 TRBV27 CASSLSGPTYEQYF
TRBJ1-1 14 TRBV30 CAWSVGGGLAEAFF
TRBJ1-5 16 TRBV28 CASSFWDSYSNQPQHF
TRBJ2-1 13 TRBV27 CASSRQVYNEQFF
TRBJ2-1 13 TRBV27 CASSLSRGNEQFF
TRBJ2-7 14 TRBV6-2/TRBV6-3 CASSYLTGLYEQYF
TRBJ1-1 17 TRBV11-2 CASSLGGQGLMNTEAFF
TRBJ2-3 13 TRBV19 CASSQGQGDTQYF
TRBJ1-1 15 TRBV19 CASSMGRGGNTEAFF
TRBJ2-1 14 TRBV10-3 CATAGQGVYNEQFF
TRBJ1-1 10 TRBV20-1 CSGGPQRAFF